This record covers a single T cell receptor (beta chain). TCRdb keeps only in-frame clones here, not all; method: immunoSEQ multiplex PCR. The sample shows 120,000 or so clones, more than 85% of them seen only once. The length of the CDR3 is 16 residues. These data belong to a study of T cell responses to AZD1222 COVID-19 vaccine. Here the sequenced sample was peripheral blood, taken on day 0 of MenACWY control vaccination. The chain is built from TRBV21-1 and TRBJ1-1. TRBV21-1 is an annotated pseudogene. This TCR was sampled from an adult in good health. This CDR3 is CASSKERNLRNTEAFF. In DNA, the CDR3 is TGTGCCAGCAGCAAAGAGCGGAACCTAAGGAACACTGAAGCTTTCTTT.